The next 6 T cell receptor beta chains were all read from a single sample in a study of T-cell reconstitution after alpha-beta-depleted transplantation in children. Preparing the TCRbeta library involved the use of unique molecular identifiers. TCRdb independently ran MiXCR on the PCR reads; one entry per CDR3 protein. The profile covers approximately 980,000 distinct CDR3 sequences, with less than 30% appearing a single time and under 30% taken by the ten largest. Material: PBMCs, mostly from graft donor cells, obtained 360 days after TCRalphabeta/CD19-depleted stem cell transplant. Every receptor here comes from a boy under two years old who had a stem cell transplant for SCID, so the T cells may come from the graft donor.

This clonotype has more than one count but fewer than ten. The rearrangement links TRBV12-3 or TRBV12-4 to TRBJ2-3; the D is unclear. Trimming removed 5 bases at V and 0 bases at J, with 15 bases between. The CDR3 is 16 residues long. CDR3 DNA sequence: TGTGCCAGCAGTCCCCGACGAGCGCCTAGCACAGATACGCAGTATTTT. This gives the protein CASSPRRAPSTDTQYF.

This chain joins TRBV12-3 or TRBV12-4 and TRBJ1-6; D possibly corresponds to TRBD1 (5 bases). Trimming took off 3 bases at V and 1 base at J, with 10 bases between the two ends. The CDR3 length is 16 residues. CDR3 residues: CASSLIRGSYNSPLHF. The CDR3, as DNA: TGTGCCAGCAGTTTGATTAGGGGTTCCTATAATTCACCCCTCCACTTT.

This sequence joins TRBV11-2 and TRBJ2-3; 10 nucleotides align to TRBD2. Germline V lookup: CDR1 SGHAT, CDR2 FQNNGV. This CDR3 is 18 amino acids long. The ends lost 3 bases at V and 0 bases at J; junction bases unmatched: 9. In nucleotides, the CDR3 is TGTGCCAGCAGCTTGGGCGTTACTAGCGGGGTCAGCACAGATACGCAGTATTTT. It codes for CASSLGVTSGVSTDTQYF.

The chain has TRBV4-2 and TRBJ2-3; 9 nucleotides match TRBD2. The germline CDR1 and CDR2 sequences are LGHNA and YNFKEQ. The V and J ends lost 1 base and 1 base, in that order; junction bases with no gene match: 3. The CDR3 spans 16 residues. The CDR3 DNA is TGTGCCAGCAGCCAAGCGGCTAGCGGGGGCACAGATACGCAGTATTTT. Protein sequence: CASSQAASGGTDTQYF.

This chain joins TRBV20-1 and TRBJ2-7; D call uncertain. Germline V lookup: CDR1 DFQATT, CDR2 SNEGSKA (reference sequence). This CDR3 has 12 amino acids. Trimming cost V 2 bases and J 2 bases, with 7 bases left between them. CDR3 in amino acids: CSARPVPYEQYF. CDR3 DNA sequence: TGCAGTGCTAGACCAGTACCCTACGAGCAGTACTTC.

V usage is TRBV7-2 and J usage is TRBJ1-5; weak D call: TRBD1 (6 bases). The CDR3 is 15 residues long. Germline loops: CDR1 SGHTA, CDR2 FQGNSA. V gave up 1 base and J gave up 6 bases, with 13 bases separating them. The CDR3 DNA sequence: TGTGCCAGCAGCTTAGTCGCAGGGGAAGGTCAGCCCCAGCATTTT. It translates to CASSLVAGEGQPQHF.